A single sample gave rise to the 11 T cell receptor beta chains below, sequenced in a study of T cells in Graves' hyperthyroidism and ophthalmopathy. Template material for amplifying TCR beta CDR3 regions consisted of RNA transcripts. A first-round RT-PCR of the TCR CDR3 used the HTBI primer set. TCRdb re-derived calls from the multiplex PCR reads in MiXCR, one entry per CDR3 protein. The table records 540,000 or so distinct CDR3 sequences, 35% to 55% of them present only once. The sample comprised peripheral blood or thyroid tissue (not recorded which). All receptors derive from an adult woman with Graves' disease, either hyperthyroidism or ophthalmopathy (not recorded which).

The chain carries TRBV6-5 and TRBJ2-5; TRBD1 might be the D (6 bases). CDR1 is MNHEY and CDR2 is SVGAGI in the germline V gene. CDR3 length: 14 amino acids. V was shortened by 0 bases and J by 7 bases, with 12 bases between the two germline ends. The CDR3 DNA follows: TGTGCCAGCAGTTACTCAAACAGGGAAGGGACCCAGTACTTC. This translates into CASSYSNREGTQYF.

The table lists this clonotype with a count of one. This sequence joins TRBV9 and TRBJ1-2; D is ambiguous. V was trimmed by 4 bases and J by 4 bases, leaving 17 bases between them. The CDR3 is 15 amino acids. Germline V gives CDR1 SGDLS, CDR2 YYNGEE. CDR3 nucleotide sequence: TGTGCCAGCAGCAACATGACCCAGGCGGTCTATGGCTACACCTTC. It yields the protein CASSNMTQAVYGYTF.

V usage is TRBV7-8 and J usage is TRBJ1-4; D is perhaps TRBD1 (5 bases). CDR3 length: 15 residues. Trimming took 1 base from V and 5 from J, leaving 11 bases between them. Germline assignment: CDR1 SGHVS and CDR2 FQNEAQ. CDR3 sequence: CASSLGGTENEKLFF. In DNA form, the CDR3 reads TGTGCCAGCAGCTTAGGGGGGACTGAGAATGAAAAACTGTTTTTT.

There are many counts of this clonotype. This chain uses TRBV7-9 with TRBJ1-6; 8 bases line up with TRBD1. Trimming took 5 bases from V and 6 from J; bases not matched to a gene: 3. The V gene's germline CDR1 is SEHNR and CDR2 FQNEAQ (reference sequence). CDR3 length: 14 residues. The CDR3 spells CASSPGQGNSPLHF. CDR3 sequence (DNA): TGTGCCAGCAGCCCCGGACAGGGTAATTCACCCCTCCACTTT.

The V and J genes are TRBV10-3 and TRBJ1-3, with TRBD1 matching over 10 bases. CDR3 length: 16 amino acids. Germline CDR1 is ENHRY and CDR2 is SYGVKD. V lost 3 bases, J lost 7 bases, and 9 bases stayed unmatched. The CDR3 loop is CAISDPRDRGLNTIYF. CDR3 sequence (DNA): TGTGCCATCAGTGATCCCCGGGACAGGGGATTGAACACCATATATTTT.

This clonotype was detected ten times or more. CDR3 amino acids: CASSVDTWTGTYEQYF. The CDR3 region has the DNA TGTGCCAGCAGCGTGGACACTTGGACAGGAACCTACGAGCAGTACTTC. The chain uses TRBV7-8 and TRBJ2-7; 7 bases fit TRBD1. V lost 5 bases to trimming and J lost 2 bases; unmatched junction nucleotides: 12. This CDR3 comprises 16 residues. Germline V lookup: CDR1 SGHVS, CDR2 FQNEAQ.

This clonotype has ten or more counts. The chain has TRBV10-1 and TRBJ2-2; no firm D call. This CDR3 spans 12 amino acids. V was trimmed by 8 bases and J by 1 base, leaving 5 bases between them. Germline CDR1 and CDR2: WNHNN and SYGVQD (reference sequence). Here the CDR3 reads CASLLNTGELFF. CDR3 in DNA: TGCGCCAGCCTACTGAACACCGGGGAGCTGTTTTTT.

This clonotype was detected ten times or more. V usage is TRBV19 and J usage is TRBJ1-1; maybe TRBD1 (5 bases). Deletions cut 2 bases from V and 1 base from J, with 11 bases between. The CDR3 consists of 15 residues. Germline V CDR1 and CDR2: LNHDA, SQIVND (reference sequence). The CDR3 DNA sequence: TGTGCCAGTAGTATATCTCGGGACGCGAACACTGAAGCTTTCTTT. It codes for CASSISRDANTEAFF.

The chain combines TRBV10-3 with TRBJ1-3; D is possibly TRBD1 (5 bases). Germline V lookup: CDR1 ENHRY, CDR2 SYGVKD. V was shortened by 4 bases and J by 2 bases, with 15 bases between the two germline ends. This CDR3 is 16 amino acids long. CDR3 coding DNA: TGTGCCATCAGTGGGCTCGATGGGGCCCCTGGAAACACCATATATTTT. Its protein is CAISGLDGAPGNTIYF.

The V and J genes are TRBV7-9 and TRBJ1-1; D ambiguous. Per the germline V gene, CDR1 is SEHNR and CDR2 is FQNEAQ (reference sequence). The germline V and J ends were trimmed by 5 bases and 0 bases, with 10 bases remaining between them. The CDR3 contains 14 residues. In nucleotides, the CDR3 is TGTGCCAGCAGCCCTGACGGGGTGAACACTGAAGCTTTCTTT. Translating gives CASSPDGVNTEAFF.

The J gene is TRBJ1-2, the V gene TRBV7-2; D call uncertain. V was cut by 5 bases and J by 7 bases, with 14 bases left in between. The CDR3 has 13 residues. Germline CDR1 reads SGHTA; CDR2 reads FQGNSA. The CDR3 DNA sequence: TGTGCCAGCAGCCGCGAACGGAAAGGTGGCTACACCTTC. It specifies CASSRERKGGYTF.